A selection of T cell receptor beta chains follows, all from one sample in a study of T cell responses to AZD1222 COVID-19 vaccine. Profiled with immunoSEQ multiplex PCR; TCRdb holds only in-frame clones, not every one. The data hold under 110,000 clones, with around 87% observed a single time. The sequenced sample was peripheral blood, obtained 28 days after the second AZD1222 dose. These receptors were obtained from an adult who received the AZD1222 COVID-19 vaccine. Each CDR3 is given with its conserved first and last residue. Each record gives: clone size, V gene, J gene, D gene, CDR3 DNA, CDR3 protein. D genes are given only for firm matches. Some rows have no size entry. The others give once, few or many, or a class for an expanded clone.

-	TRBV29-1	TRBJ2-7	-	TGCAGCGTGGGTAGGGGTTACGAGCAGTACTTC	CSVGRGYEQYF
-	TRBV5-1	TRBJ2-2	-	TGCGCCAGCAGCTTTATAGGCGGGGAGCTGTTTTTT	CASSFIGGELFF
-	TRBV9	TRBJ2-3	-	TGTGCCAGCAGCGTAGCGTCTAGCCAAAGTCCGGGTACGCAGTATTTT	CASSVASSQSPGTQYF
-	TRBV5-1	TRBJ1-4	TRBD1	TGCGCCAGCAGCTTGACCGGACAGGGGTATAATGAAAAACTGTTTTTT	CASSLTGQGYNEKLFF
-	TRBV2	TRBJ1-1	TRBD1	TGTGCCAGCAGTGAAGCGCTTCCGGGACAGGGGTACGCTGAAGCTTTCTTT	CASSEALPGQGYAEAFF
-	TRBV27	TRBJ1-1	-	TGTGCCAGCAGTTTATCAATAGTCACTGAAGCTTTCTTT	CASSLSIVTEAFF
-	TRBV28	TRBJ1-4	TRBD1	TGTGCCAGCAGTTTACTGGGACAGGGGGCGAGGAAACTGTTTTTT	CASSLLGQGARKLFF
-	TRBV7-2	TRBJ1-1	TRBD1	TGTGCCAGCAGCCCAGGGACAGGAATGAACACTGAAGCTTTCTTT	CASSPGTGMNTEAFF
-	TRBV3-1/TRBV3-2	TRBJ2-7	-	TGTGCCAGCAGCCGCAAACTAGAGGACGAGCAGTACTTC	CASSRKLEDEQYF
-	TRBV7-3	TRBJ1-6	-	TGTGCCAGCAGCTTAGAGGGACCCGCTATCGGTTCACCCCTCCACTTT	CASSLEGPAIGSPLHF
-	TRBV21-1	TRBJ2-3	-	TGTGCCAGCAGCAAAGCGGTCCGGGAGGGCACAGATACGCAGTATTTT	CASSKAVREGTDTQYF
-	TRBV5-5	TRBJ2-7	TRBD1	TGTGCCAGCAGCTTGGGATATGCGTGGGACAGACACTACGAGCAGTACTTC	CASSLGYAWDRHYEQYF
-	TRBV29-1	TRBJ1-1	-	TGCAGCTCGAAGGCAGGGCTTGACACTGAAGCTTTCTTT	CSSKAGLDTEAFF
-	TRBV27	TRBJ1-2	-	TGTGCCAGCAGTTTAAAGGGAGACAGTAGTGGAGCCCTGGCGGTGCGATTTGGCTACACCTTC	CASSLKGDSSGALAVRFGYTF
-	TRBV7-9	TRBJ1-6	-	TGTGCCAGCAGCTTAGACTACGGAGCGCAGAATTCACCCCTCCACTTT	CASSLDYGAQNSPLHF
-	TRBV28	TRBJ2-5	-	TGTGCCAGCAGTTTTATCTTCGGGAGCCCAAGAGATTCCCAGTACTTC	CASSFIFGSPRDSQYF
-	TRBV19	TRBJ2-1	-	TGTGCCAGTAGTATAGGCTCCGGAGGCTTCAATGAGCAGTTCTTC	CASSIGSGGFNEQFF
-	TRBV7-2	TRBJ2-5	TRBD2	TGTGCCAGCAGCTTAGGCCTAGCGGGGGGCCCGGAGACCCAGTACTTC	CASSLGLAGGPETQYF
-	TRBV30	TRBJ1-3	-	TGTGCCTGGGTGGAAGGAAACACCATATATTTT	CAWVEGNTIYF
-	TRBV29-1	TRBJ1-4	-	TGCAGCGTTGAGACGGTATCGGGTGAAAAACTGTTTTTT	CSVETVSGEKLFF
-	TRBV9	TRBJ1-1	-	TGTGCCAGCAGCGTTGGGGTTTTGGGCACTGAAGCTTTCTTT	CASSVGVLGTEAFF
-	TRBV5-4	TRBJ2-3	TRBD2	TGTGCCAGCAGATCGGGACTAGCGGGGGTAGACACAGATACGCAGTATTTT	CASRSGLAGVDTDTQYF
medium-sized	TRBV2	TRBJ2-2	-	TGTGCCAGCAGACTGACAGGCCACTCCGCGAACACCGGGGAGCTGTTTTTT	CASRLTGHSANTGELFF
-	TRBV6-2/TRBV6-3	TRBJ2-5	TRBD2	TGTGCCAGCAGTAAGCTAGCGGGAGTGGGGGAGACCCAGTACTTC	CASSKLAGVGETQYF
-	TRBV4-2	TRBJ1-1	-	TGTGCCAGCAGCCAAGATTCATACGAGAACACTGAAGCTTTCTTT	CASSQDSYENTEAFF
once	TRBV6-6	TRBJ2-3	TRBD2	TGTGCCAGCAGTCCGTTTCAGCGGGGGGGCCGGGTAGATACGCAGTATTTT	CASSPFQRGGRVDTQYF
once	TRBV6-5	TRBJ2-1	-	TGTGCCAGCAGTTACCCCGGACTGACCGCCGGTGAGCAGTTCTTC	CASSYPGLTAGEQFF
-	TRBV5-1	TRBJ1-2	-	TGCGCCAGCAGCTTGGACACACAGGGCGGCTATGGCTACACCTTC	CASSLDTQGGYGYTF
-	TRBV6-5	TRBJ2-7	TRBD2	TGTGCCAGCAGTTACGGGCGGGAGTGGCACGAGCAGTACTTC	CASSYGREWHEQYF
-	TRBV2	TRBJ2-1	-	TGTGCCAGCAGCTCCCCCCTCGGCGATGAGCAGTTCTTC	CASSSPLGDEQFF
-	TRBV3-1/TRBV3-2	TRBJ2-1	TRBD2	TGTGCCAGCAGGTCATTGGGACTAGCCGGTGAGCAGTTCTTC	CASRSLGLAGEQFF
-	TRBV28	TRBJ1-2	TRBD1	TGTGCCAGCAGATCGGGGGGACAGGGGGACTATGGCTACACCTTC	CASRSGGQGDYGYTF
-	TRBV5-4	TRBJ2-7	-	TGTGCCAGCAGCTTGGCCAGTACCTACGAGCAGTACTTC	CASSLASTYEQYF
-	TRBV19	TRBJ1-5	-	TGTGCCAGTAGTCCCGGGCTCAGTCAGCCCCAGCATTTT	CASSPGLSQPQHF
-	TRBV9	TRBJ2-1	TRBD1	TGTGCCAGCAGCCTCTCCGGGACAGTGGCCTACAATGAGCAGTTCTTC	CASSLSGTVAYNEQFF
-	TRBV7-3	TRBJ2-1	TRBD2	TGTGCCAGCAGCTCGGGACTAGCGGGAGTAAGTGAGCAGTTCTTC	CASSSGLAGVSEQFF
few	TRBV7-9	TRBJ2-3	TRBD2	TGTGCCAGCCGGAGGGAGGGCTACACAGATACGCAGTATTTT	CASRREGYTDTQYF
-	TRBV9	TRBJ2-2	TRBD2	TGTGCCAGCAGCACCGAACTAGCGGGGGGGCCCAGGACCGGGGAGCTGTTTTTT	CASSTELAGGPRTGELFF
-	TRBV4-3	TRBJ1-1	-	TGCGCCAGCAGCCAAGATCTCGGGAACACTGAAGCTTTCTTT	CASSQDLGNTEAFF
-	TRBV18	TRBJ1-6	-	TGTGCCAGCTCACCAGAACAGGACGGTACTTCACCCCTCCACTTT	CASSPEQDGTSPLHF
-	TRBV30	TRBJ1-1	TRBD1	TGTGCCTGGGACAGGGGTAGCACTGAAGCTTTCTTT	CAWDRGSTEAFF
-	TRBV3-1/TRBV3-2	TRBJ2-7	TRBD2	TGTGCCAGCAGCCATACTAGCGGTACCTACGAGCAGTACTTC	CASSHTSGTYEQYF
few	TRBV7-8	TRBJ1-5	TRBD1	TGTGCCAGCAGCTTAGCAGGGACAGGGGGAAGAGAGAGCAATCAGCCCCAGCATTTT	CASSLAGTGGRESNQPQHF
-	TRBV2	TRBJ1-3	-	TGTGCCAGCCGAGCCTCTGGAAACACCATATATTTT	CASRASGNTIYF
few	TRBV7-2	TRBJ1-6	-	TGTGCCAGCAGCTTACTTTCTGGGGGAGTATCACCCCTCCACTTT	CASSLLSGGVSPLHF
once	TRBV7-8	TRBJ1-3	-	TGTGCCAGCAGCTTATGGGACTCTGGAAACACCATATATTTT	CASSLWDSGNTIYF
-	TRBV18	TRBJ1-4	-	TGTGCCAGCTCACCAAGGGAGGAGGGAGGTGAAAAACTGTTTTTT	CASSPREEGGEKLFF
once	TRBV6-5	TRBJ1-6	-	TGTGCCAGCAGTTACGGGCAGGCGGGAGACTCACCCCTCCACTTT	CASSYGQAGDSPLHF
-	TRBV9	TRBJ1-3	-	TGTGCCAGCAGCGTAGGACACCTCGGATCGGGAAACACCATATATTTT	CASSVGHLGSGNTIYF
-	TRBV6-5	TRBJ1-1	TRBD1	TGTGCCAGCAGCAGACAGGGAATGAACACTGAAGCTTTCTTT	CASSRQGMNTEAFF
-	TRBV5-1	TRBJ1-2	TRBD1	TGCGCCAGCAGCTTACAGGGGGATGTTCAGGGCTACACCTTC	CASSLQGDVQGYTF
-	TRBV9	TRBJ1-1	TRBD1	TGTGCCAGCAGCGTAGAGACAGGGGGTTTGGGCACTGAAGCTTTCTTT	CASSVETGGLGTEAFF
-	TRBV10-3	TRBJ1-6	-	TGTGCCATCAGGGGAGGCGGTAGGCTTTATAATTCACCCCTCCACTTT	CAIRGGGRLYNSPLHF
-	TRBV6-5	TRBJ2-7	-	TGTGCCAGCAGTTACTCGATGTGGGACTCCTCCTACGAGCAGTACTTC	CASSYSMWDSSYEQYF